The source of this TCR beta chain is a study of identical twins. Healthy Caucasians provided all donations. Trimming removed 3 bases from V and 8 bases from J, with 13 bases in between. CDR3 length equals 13 residues. The germline V gene has CDR1 KGHSH and CDR2 LQKENI. TCRdb analysed the 5' RACE reads with MiXCR anew, one entry per CDR3 protein. Of 500,000 to 700,000 distinct CDR3 sequences in the sample, roughly 7.2% were seen once. This clonotype has just a few counts. Antigen: not known. Study-wide findings and caveats: While abundant cord blood beta clonotypes carried fewer insertions, memory repertoires showed no such pattern.

Separately, the same data were catalogued under a study of yellow fever vaccine responses in identical twins. That work states: Vaccine T cell responses of twins reportedly seemed partly convergent and partly personalized.

Sequencing used PBMCs. The TCR sequence derives from a woman under 30 in good health. V gene TRBV18 combines with J gene TRBJ1-1; a weak D match, TRBD1 (6 bases). CDR3 nucleotides: TGTGCCAGCTCACCCCTAGGGGGGAGGGAAGCTTTCTTT. It encodes CASSPLGGREAFF. The variable domain in full, completed from reference TRBV18 and TRBJ1-1, reads NAGVMQNPRHLVRRRGQEARLRCSPMKGHSHVYWYRQLPEEGLKFMVYLQKENIIDESGMPKERFSAEFPKEGPSILRIQQVVRGDSAAYFCASSPLGGREAFFGQGTRLTVV.